The clone carrying this TCR beta chain was counted once. What it recognizes is unknown. Repertoires were generated with immunoSEQ multiplex PCR, while TCRdb's copy carries only in-frame clones and drops some. Of tens of thousands of clones detected, around four fifths appear once; the ten largest clones hold under 4.5%. In germline, CDR1 is MNHEY, CDR2 SVGAGI. Trimming stripped 5 bases from V and 3 bases from J, with 10 bases between. The CDR3 length is 13 residues. The sample is drawn from a study of a mutant IDH1 vaccine in newly diagnosed glioma. Study details: Patients received vaccination from 4-6 weeks after radiotherapy alone, or with temozolomide cycles. Therapy received beforehand was radiotherapy, temozolomide, or both, with most patients given both. Visit timing is recorded as week 35 for V12 and week 47 for V13. Study-level findings and limits: Pseudoprogression appears to have had no connection to changes in top peripheral T cell clonotypes.

Time point meaning: week 35, safety follow-up. The investigators gave 300 ug of mutant IDH1 20-mer peptide in each vaccine dose, together with topical imiquimod. The sequence was obtained from a woman aged 18-30 years with glioma. This chain connects TRBV6-5 to TRBJ1-1; D possibly corresponds to TRBD1 (5 bases). This specimen was PBMCs, taken from a glioma patient whose treatment included an IDH1 peptide vaccine. This CDR3 is CASSREGHTEAFF. Written as DNA, the CDR3 is TGTGCCAGCAGTAGAGAGGGGCACACTGAAGCTTTCTTT.